This T cell receptor (beta chain) is from a study of blood T cell repertoires in COVID-19. Study in general: Whether acute or convalescent, the COVID-19 samples came from the United States, Italy and Spain. T cells, B-cell-depleted T cells, or PBMCs supplied cDNA or gDNA.

This CDR3 has 16 residues. Trimming left V 1 base short and J 1 base short, with 13 bases between. Germline-derived CDR1 and CDR2 are LGHDT and YNNKEL (reference sequence). Authors' analysis steps: It was from reference gene primer amplification that nucleated cell counts were estimated. The table came from immunoSEQ multiplex PCR; TCRdb's copy has only in-frame clones and leaves some out. D and trimming were read from the DNA, whereas the V and J calls and clone size are those reported in that table. The top ten clones hold about 1.6% of a sample with about 250,000 clones, more than 75% of them seen once.

This chain connects TRBV3-1 (or the pseudogene TRBV3-2) to TRBJ1-1, with D possibly matching TRBD1 (5 bases). This receptor was identified in a woman aged 55 to 70 who had recovered from COVID-19. The sample comprised peripheral blood. CDR3 coding DNA: TGTGCCAGCAGCCAAGTGGCAGGGCTGGAGAACACTGAAGCTTTCTTT. Its protein is CASSQVAGLENTEAFF.